Below are 16 T cell receptor beta chains sequenced from a single sample in a study of cytomegalovirus exposure and HLA in healthy donors. 60 Vbeta and 13 Jbeta primers were used in PCR. The data were produced by immunoSEQ multiplex PCR, yet TCRdb's version contains in-frame clones alone and is incomplete. The sample lists 150,000 to 200,000 clones; 70% to 85% were seen once. The sample consisted of PBMCs. The receptors stem from a male donor in good health and CMV-seronegative.

The rearrangement uses TRBV7-6 and TRBJ2-2; 9 bases fit TRBD2. J was trimmed by 1 base and V by 5 bases; bases with no gene match: 2. The CDR3 contains 15 residues. Germline V gene lookup returns CDR1 SGHVS and CDR2 FNYEAQ. CDR3 coding DNA: TGTGCCAGCAGCAAACTAGCGGGGAACACCGGGGAGCTGTTTTTT. Its translation: CASSKLAGNTGELFF. Full variable domain (outside the CDR3, taken from reference TRBV7-6 and TRBJ2-2): GAGVSQSPRYKVTKRGQDVALRCDPISGHVSLYWYRQALGQGPEFLTYFNYEAQQDKSGLPNDRFSAERPEGSISTLTIQRTEQRDSAMYRCASSKLAGNTGELFFGEGSRLTVL.

The V gene is TRBV29-1, the J gene TRBJ2-4; 8 positions match TRBD1. Unmatched junction bases numbered 4, after V lost 7 bases and J lost 8 bases. CDR3 length: 11 amino acids. CDR1 is SQVTM, CDR2 ANQGSEA, per germline. In DNA form, the CDR3 reads TGCAGCGCTCTGACAGGGGACATTCAGTACTTC. It codes for CSALTGDIQYF.

This clone was observed a few times. This chain links TRBV5-8 with TRBJ2-2; weak D call: TRBD1 (5 bases). V was clipped by 4 bases and J by 1 base, with 8 bases between them. CDR1 SGHTS and CDR2 YDEGEE come from the germline V gene. This CDR3 contains 14 residues. The CDR3 loop reads CASSRGQNTGELFF. CDR3 nucleotide sequence: TGTGCCAGCAGCCGAGGACAGAACACCGGGGAGCTGTTTTTT.

This clone was found once. One junction end disagrees with the germline gene, perhaps due to a read error. This chain links TRBV6-6 with TRBJ2-7; perhaps TRBD2 as D (7 bases). The CDR3 consists of 15 residues. The germline V gene has CDR1 MNHNY and CDR2 SVGAGI (reference sequence). The CDR3 nucleotides read TGTGCCAGCAGTTACTCGACGGGGGGTGGCAGGGGCTCCAACTTC. Protein product: CASSYSTGGGRGSNF.

The chain links TRBV18 to TRBJ2-3; 7 positions agree with TRBD1. Per the germline V gene, CDR1 is KGHSH and CDR2 is LQKENI. Trimming removed 3 bases from V and 5 bases from J; junction bases left unmatched: 8. This CDR3 is built from 15 residues. The DNA of the CDR3 is TGTGCCAGCTCACCCGCAGGGGGTCGTGGAGATACGCAGTATTTT. As protein: CASSPAGGRGDTQYF.

The chain links TRBV5-4 to TRBJ1-2; 7 bases map to TRBD1. V shed 3 bases and J 0 bases; nucleotides not matched to a gene: 11. This CDR3 contains 17 residues. Germline CDR1 is SGHNT and CDR2 is YYREEE (reference sequence). Written as DNA, the CDR3 is TGTGCCAGCAGCTACCCCGGGAGAGGGGGCTCTAACTATGGCTACACCTTC. Amino acid sequence: CASSYPGRGGSNYGYTF.

The chain's CDR3 is CASSLPGGDIQYF. CDR3 DNA sequence: TGTGCCAGCAGCTTACCGGGAGGGGACATTCAGTACTTC. The chain has TRBV7-2 and TRBJ2-4; 8 bases agree with TRBD2. In germline, CDR1 is SGHTA, CDR2 FQGNSA. This CDR3 comprises 13 residues. Trimming at V came to 2 bases and at J to 8 bases, leaving 2 bases not matched to a gene. Filled out from reference TRBV7-2 and TRBJ2-4, the complete variable domain reads GAGVSQSPSNKVTEKGKDVELRCDPISGHTALYWYRQSLGQGLEFLIYFQGNSAPDKSGLPSDRFSAERTGGSVSTLTIQRTQQEDSAVYLCASSLPGGDIQYFGAGTRLSVL.

To note about this clone: At the DNA level, this CDR3 is encoded by other sequences in the same sample as well. The chain recombines TRBV5-1 with TRBJ2-1; 8 bases agree with TRBD2. After removal of 2 bases from V and 3 bases from J, the junction contained 1 base not matched to a gene. Per germline, CDR1 SGHRS and CDR2 YFSETQ. CDR3 length equals 14 residues. CDR3 protein: CASSLTSGYNEQFF. CDR3 coding DNA: TGCGCCAGCAGCTTAACTAGCGGCTACAATGAGCAGTTCTTC.

This sequence joins TRBV11-2 and TRBJ2-7; perhaps TRBD1 as D (5 bases). Germline V gives CDR1 SGHAT, CDR2 FQNNGV. V was cut by 2 bases and J by 5 bases, with 13 bases left in between. This CDR3 spans 14 amino acids. CDR3 sequence: CASSLTQGRNEQYF. The CDR3 nucleotides are TGTGCCAGCAGCTTAACCCAGGGTAGGAACGAGCAGTACTTC.

The chain couples TRBV5-1 to TRBJ1-1, with 9 bases fitting TRBD1. Germline V gives CDR1 SGHRS, CDR2 YFSETQ. Trimming cost V 5 bases and J 4 bases; bases outside gene matches: 9. The CDR3 consists of 15 residues. CDR3 loop: CASRTLPGQGTEAFF. The CDR3 coding sequence is TGCGCCAGCAGGACCCTACCGGGACAGGGCACTGAAGCTTTCTTT.

The genes are TRBV5-6 and TRBJ2-3; D is ambiguous. The V end was cut by 2 bases, the J end by 1 base, with 5 bases between. CDR1 and CDR2 (germline): SGHDT, YYEEEE. CDR3 length: 13 residues. CDR3: CASSFRGTDTQYF. The CDR3 coding sequence is TGTGCCAGCAGCTTCCGGGGCACAGATACGCAGTATTTT.

This chain connects TRBV7-8 to TRBJ2-5; 7 nucleotides line up with TRBD2. CDR3 size: 15 residues. Germline lookup yields CDR1 SGHVS and CDR2 FQNEAQ. Trimming cost V 2 bases and J 1 base; bases outside gene matches: 4. CDR3 region: CASSLLLATQETQYF. CDR3 nucleotides: TGTGCCAGCAGCTTATTACTAGCGACCCAAGAGACCCAGTACTTC.

This clone was seen a few times. Other DNA sequences of this sample code for an identical CDR3. The rearrangement uses TRBV5-6 and TRBJ2-5; weak D call: TRBD1 (6 bases). The V end was cut by 0 bases, the J end by 4 bases, with 10 bases between. The germline CDR1 and CDR2 sequences are SGHDT and YYEEEE. The CDR3 runs 14 residues. CDR3 residues: CASSLARGRETQYF. As DNA, the CDR3 is TGTGCCAGCAGCTTGGCCAGGGGTAGAGAGACCCAGTACTTC.

The chain links TRBV9 to TRBJ1-3; possibly TRBD1 for D (6 bases). Germline values: CDR1 SGDLS, CDR2 YYNGEE. V dropped 3 bases and J dropped 0 bases, with 13 bases sitting between them. There are 16 residues in the CDR3. CDR3 in DNA: TGTGCCAGCAGCGGAACGGACAGTTACTCTGGAAACACCATATATTTT. Encoded protein: CASSGTDSYSGNTIYF.

This chain joins TRBV19 and TRBJ2-1, with TRBD1 matching 7 bases. This CDR3 comprises 14 residues. V lost 6 bases and J lost 0; bases outside the gene matches: 2. Per the germline V gene, CDR1 is LNHDA and CDR2 is SQIVND (reference sequence). The CDR3 loop reads CASSPGGSYNEQFF. In DNA form, the CDR3 reads TGTGCCAGTAGCCCAGGGGGCTCCTACAATGAGCAGTTCTTC.

The CDR3 coding sequence is TGTGCCAGCAGCGGGTGGGGCGGGAGGGCCGATGAGCAGTTCTTC. This codes for CASSGWGGRADEQFF. This chain joins TRBV2 and TRBJ2-1, with 9 positions matching TRBD2. CDR1 and CDR2 from the germline V gene are SNHLY and FYNNEI. After removal of 6 bases from V and 8 bases from J, the junction contained 11 bases not matched to a gene. CDR3 length: 15 amino acids.